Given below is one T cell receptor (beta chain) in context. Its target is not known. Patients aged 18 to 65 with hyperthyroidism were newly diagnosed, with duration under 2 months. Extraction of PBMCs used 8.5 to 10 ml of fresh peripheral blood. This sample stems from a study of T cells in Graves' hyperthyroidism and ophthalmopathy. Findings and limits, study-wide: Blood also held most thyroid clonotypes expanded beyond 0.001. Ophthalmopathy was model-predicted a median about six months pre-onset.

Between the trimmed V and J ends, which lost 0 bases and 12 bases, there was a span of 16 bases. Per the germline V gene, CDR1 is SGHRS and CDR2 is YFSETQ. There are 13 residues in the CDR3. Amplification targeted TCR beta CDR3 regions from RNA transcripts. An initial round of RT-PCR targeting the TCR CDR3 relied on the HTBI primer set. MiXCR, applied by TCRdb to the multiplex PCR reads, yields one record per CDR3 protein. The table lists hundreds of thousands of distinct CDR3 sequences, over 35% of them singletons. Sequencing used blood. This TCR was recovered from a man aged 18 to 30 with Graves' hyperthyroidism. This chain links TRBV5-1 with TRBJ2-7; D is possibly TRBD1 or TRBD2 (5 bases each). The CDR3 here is CASSLAGTPEAYF. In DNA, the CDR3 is TGCGCCAGCAGCTTGGCCGGGACCCCCGAGGCGTACTTC.